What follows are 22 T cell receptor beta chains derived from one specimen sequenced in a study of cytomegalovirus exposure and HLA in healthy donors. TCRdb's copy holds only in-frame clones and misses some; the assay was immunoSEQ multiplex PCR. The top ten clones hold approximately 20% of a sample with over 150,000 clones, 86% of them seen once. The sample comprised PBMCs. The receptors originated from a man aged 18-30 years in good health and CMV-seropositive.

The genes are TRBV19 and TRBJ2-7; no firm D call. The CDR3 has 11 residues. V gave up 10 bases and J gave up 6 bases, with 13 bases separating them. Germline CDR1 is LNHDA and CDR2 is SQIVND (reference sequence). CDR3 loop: CATLFLSEQYF. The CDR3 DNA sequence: TGTGCCACCCTCTTCCTTAGCGAGCAGTACTTC.

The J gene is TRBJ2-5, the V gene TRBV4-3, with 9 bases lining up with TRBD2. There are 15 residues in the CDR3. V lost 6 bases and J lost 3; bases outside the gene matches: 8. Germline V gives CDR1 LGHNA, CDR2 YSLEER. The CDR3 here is CASRPRAGGEETQYF. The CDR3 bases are TGCGCCAGCAGACCCAGGGCGGGGGGGGAAGAGACCCAGTACTTC.

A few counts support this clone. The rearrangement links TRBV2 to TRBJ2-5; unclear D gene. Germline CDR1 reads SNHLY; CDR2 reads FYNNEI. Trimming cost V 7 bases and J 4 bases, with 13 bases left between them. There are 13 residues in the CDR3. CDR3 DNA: TGTGCCAGCAATCCCACATCGGGAGAGACCCAGTACTTC. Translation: CASNPTSGETQYF.

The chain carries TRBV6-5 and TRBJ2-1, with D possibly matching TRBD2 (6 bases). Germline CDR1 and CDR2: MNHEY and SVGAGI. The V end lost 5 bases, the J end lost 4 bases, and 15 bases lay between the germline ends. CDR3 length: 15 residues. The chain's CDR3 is CASSAREIPYNEQFF. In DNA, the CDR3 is TGTGCCAGCAGTGCACGGGAGATTCCTTACAATGAGCAGTTCTTC.

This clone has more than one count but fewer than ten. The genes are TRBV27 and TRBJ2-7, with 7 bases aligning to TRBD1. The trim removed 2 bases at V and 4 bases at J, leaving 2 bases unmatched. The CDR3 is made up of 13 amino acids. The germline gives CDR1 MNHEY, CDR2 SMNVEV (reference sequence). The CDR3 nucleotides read TGTGCCAGCAGTTTAAAGGGGGCGTACGAGCAGTACTTC. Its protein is CASSLKGAYEQYF.

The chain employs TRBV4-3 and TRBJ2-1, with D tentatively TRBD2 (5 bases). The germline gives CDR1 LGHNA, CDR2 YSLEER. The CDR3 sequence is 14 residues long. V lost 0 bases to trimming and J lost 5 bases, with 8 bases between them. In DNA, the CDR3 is TGCGCCAGCAGCCAAGACGCGGAGGACAATGAGCAGTTCTTC. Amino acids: CASSQDAEDNEQFF.

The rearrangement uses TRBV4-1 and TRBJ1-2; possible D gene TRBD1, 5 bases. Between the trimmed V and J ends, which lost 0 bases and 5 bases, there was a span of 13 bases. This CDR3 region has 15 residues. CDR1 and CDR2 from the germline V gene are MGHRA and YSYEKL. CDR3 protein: CASSQETLGAYGYTF. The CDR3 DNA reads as TGCGCCAGCAGCCAAGAAACTTTAGGGGCTTATGGCTACACCTTC.

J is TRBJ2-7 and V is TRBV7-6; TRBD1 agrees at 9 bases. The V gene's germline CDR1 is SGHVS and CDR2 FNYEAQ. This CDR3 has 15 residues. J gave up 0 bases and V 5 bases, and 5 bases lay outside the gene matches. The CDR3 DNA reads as TGTGCCAGCAGCCCGTGGACAGGGGTCTCCTACGAGCAGTACTTC. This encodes CASSPWTGVSYEQYF.

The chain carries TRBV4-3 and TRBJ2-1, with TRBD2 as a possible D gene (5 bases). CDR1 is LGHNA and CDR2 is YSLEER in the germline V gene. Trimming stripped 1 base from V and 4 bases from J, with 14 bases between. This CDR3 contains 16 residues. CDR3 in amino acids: CASSQGSAGGYNEQFF. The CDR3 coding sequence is TGCGCCAGCAGCCAAGGAAGCGCTGGAGGATACAATGAGCAGTTCTTC.

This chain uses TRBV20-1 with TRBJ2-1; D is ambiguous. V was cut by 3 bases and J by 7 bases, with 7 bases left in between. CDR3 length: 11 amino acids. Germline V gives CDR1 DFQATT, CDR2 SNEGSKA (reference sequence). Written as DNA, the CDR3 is TGCAGTGCTAGTGACGGGAATGAGCAGTTCTTC. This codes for CSASDGNEQFF.

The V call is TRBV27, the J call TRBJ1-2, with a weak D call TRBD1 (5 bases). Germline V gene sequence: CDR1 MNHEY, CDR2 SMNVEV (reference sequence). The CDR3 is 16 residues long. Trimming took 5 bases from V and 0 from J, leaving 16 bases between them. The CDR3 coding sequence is TGTGCCAGCAGTACCGCGAGCAGGGTCTCTAACTATGGCTACACCTTC. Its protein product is CASSTASRVSNYGYTF.

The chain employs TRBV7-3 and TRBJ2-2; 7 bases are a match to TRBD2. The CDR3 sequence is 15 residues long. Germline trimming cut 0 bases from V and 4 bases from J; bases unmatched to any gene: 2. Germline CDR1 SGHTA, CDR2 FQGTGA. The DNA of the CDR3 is TGTGCCAGCAGCTTAACGTGGACTAGCACCGGGGAGCTGTTTTTT. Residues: CASSLTWTSTGELFF.

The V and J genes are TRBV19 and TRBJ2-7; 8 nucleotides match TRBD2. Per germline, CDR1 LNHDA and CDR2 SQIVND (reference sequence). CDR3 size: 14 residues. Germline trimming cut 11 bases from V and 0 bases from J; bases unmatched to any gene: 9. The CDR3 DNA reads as TGTGCCTCCTCTAAGCGGGGGAGCTCCTACGAGCAGTACTTC. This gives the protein CASSKRGSSYEQYF.

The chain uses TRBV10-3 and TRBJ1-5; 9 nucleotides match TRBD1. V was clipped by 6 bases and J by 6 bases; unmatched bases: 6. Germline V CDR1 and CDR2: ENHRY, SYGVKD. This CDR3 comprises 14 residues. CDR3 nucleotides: TGTGCCATCAGCGACACAGGGGGCGGTCAGCCCCAGCATTTT. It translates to CAISDTGGGQPQHF.

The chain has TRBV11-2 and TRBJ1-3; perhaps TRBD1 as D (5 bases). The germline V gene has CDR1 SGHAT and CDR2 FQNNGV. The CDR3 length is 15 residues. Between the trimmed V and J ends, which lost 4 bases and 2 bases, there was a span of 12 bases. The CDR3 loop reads CASSWERGPGNTIYF. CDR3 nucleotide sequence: TGTGCCAGCAGCTGGGAGCGGGGCCCTGGAAACACCATATATTTT.

The CDR3: CAGLGGGGTGDTQYF. CDR3 bases: TGTGCGGGGTTGGGAGGCGGGGGTACGGGAGATACGCAGTATTTT. J is TRBJ2-3 and V is TRBV2; 7 bases match TRBD2. In germline, CDR1 is SNHLY, CDR2 FYNNEI. The CDR3 spans 15 residues.

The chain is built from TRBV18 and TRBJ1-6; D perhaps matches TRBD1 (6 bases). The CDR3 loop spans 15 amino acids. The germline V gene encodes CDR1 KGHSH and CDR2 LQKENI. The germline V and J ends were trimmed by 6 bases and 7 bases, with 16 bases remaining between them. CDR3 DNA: TGTGCCAGCTCTCGAGGGGGGGGTTGGAATTCACCCCTCCACTTT. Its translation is CASSRGGGWNSPLHF.

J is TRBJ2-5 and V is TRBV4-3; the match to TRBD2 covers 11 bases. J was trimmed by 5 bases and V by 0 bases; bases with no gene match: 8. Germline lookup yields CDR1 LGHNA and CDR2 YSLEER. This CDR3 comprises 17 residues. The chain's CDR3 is CASSQENSGGAGETQYF. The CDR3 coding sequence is TGCGCCAGCAGCCAAGAAAATAGCGGGGGGGCCGGTGAGACCCAGTACTTC.

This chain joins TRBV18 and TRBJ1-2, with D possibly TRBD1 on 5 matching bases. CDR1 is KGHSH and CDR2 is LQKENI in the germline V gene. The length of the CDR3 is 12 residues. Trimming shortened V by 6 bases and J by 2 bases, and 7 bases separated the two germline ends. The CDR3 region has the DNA TGTGCCAGCTCGGGACTGAACTATGGCTACACCTTC. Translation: CASSGLNYGYTF.

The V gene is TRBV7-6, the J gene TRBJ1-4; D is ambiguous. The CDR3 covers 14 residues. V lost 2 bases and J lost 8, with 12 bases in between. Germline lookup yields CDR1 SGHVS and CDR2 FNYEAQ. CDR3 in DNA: TGTGCCAGCAGCTTATCCACGAGGGTAGAAAAACTGTTTTTT. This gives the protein CASSLSTRVEKLFF.

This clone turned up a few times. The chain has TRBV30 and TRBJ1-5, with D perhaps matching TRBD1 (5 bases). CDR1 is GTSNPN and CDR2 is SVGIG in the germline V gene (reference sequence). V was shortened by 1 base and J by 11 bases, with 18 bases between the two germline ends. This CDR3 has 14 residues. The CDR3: CAWSEGASPGSQHF. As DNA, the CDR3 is TGTGCCTGGAGTGAAGGGGCGTCGCCCGGGTCCCAGCATTTT.

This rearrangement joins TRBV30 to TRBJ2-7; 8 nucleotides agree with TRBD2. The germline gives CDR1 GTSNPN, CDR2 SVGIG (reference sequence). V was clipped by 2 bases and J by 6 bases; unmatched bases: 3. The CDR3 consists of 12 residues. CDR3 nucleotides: TGTGCCTGGAGTATCGCGGGAGGCGAGCAGTACTTC. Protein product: CAWSIAGGEQYF.